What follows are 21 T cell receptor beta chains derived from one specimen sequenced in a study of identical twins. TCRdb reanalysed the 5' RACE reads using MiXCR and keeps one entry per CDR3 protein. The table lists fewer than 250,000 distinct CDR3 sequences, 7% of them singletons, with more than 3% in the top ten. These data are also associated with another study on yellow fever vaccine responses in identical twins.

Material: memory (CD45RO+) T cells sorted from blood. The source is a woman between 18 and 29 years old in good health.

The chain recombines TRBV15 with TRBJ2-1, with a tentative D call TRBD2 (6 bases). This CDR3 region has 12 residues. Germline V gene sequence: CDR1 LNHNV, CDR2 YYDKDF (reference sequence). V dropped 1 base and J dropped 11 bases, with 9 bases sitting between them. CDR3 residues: CATSRVAGQQFF. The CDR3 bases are TGTGCCACCAGCAGAGTGGCGGGACAGCAGTTCTTC.

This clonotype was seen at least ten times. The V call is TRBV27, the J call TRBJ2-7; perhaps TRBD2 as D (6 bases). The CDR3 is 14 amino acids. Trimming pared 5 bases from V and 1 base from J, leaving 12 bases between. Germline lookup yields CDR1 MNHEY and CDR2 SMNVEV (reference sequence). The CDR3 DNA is TGTGCCAGCAGTGTTGCAGGGACTTCCTACGAGCAGTACTTC. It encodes CASSVAGTSYEQYF.

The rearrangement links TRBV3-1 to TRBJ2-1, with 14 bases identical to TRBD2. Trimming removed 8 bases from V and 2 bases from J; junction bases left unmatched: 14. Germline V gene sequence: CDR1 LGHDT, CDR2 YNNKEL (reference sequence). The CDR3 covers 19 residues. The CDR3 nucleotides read TGTGCCAGCTGTCCCAGTCCCGGGACTAGCGGGAGAACCTACAATGAGCAGTTCTTC. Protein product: CASCPSPGTSGRTYNEQFF.

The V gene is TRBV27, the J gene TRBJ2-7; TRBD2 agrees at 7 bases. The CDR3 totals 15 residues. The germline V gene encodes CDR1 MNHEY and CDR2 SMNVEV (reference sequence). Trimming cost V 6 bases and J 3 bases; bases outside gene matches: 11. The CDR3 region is CASSSAGTKIYEQYF. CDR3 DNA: TGTGCCAGCAGCTCGGCCGGGACTAAGATCTACGAGCAGTACTTC.

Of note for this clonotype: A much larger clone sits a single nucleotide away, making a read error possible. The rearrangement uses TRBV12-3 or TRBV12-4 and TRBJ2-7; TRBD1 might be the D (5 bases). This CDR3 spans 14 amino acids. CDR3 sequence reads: CASSLQGGSYVQYF. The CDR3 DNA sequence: TGTGCCAGCAGTTTACAGGGTGGCTCCTACGTGCAGTACTTC.

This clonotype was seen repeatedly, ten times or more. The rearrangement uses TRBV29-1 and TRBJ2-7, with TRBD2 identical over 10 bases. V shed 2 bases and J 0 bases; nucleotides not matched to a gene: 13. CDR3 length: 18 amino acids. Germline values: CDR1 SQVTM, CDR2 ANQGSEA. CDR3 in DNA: TGCAGCGTTGAAAAACCAGGGCTAGCGGGAGAGCGCTCCTACGAGCAGTACTTC. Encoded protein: CSVEKPGLAGERSYEQYF.

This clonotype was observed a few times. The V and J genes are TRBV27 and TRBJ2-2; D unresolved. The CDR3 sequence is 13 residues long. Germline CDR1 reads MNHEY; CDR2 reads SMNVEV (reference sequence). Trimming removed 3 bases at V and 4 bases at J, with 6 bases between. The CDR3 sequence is CASSFSFTGELFF. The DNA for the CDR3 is TGTGCCAGCAGTTTCTCCTTCACCGGGGAGCTGTTTTTT.

CDR3 bases: TGCAGTGCTAGGACCGCGGGGACAGGGGTAGAGACCCAGTACTTC. The encoded protein is CSARTAGTGVETQYF. The gene calls are TRBV20-1 and TRBJ2-5, with TRBD1 matching over 10 bases. J lost 4 bases, V lost 3 bases, and 8 bases had no gene match. The CDR3 is 15 residues long. Germline V gene lookup returns CDR1 DFQATT and CDR2 SNEGSKA (reference sequence).

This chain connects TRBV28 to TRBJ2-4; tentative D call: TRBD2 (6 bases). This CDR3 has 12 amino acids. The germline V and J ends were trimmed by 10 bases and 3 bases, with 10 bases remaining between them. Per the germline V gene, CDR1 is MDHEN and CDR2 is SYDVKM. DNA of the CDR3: TGTGCCACCAGGGAGGACAAAAACATTCAGTACTTC. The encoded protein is CATREDKNIQYF.

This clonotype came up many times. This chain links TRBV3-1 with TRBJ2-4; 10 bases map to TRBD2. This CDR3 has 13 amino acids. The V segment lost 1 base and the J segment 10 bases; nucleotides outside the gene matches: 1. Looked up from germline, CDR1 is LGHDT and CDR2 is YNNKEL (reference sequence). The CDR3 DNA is TGTGCCAGCAGCCAAGGGACTAGCGGAATTCAGTACTTC. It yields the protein CASSQGTSGIQYF.

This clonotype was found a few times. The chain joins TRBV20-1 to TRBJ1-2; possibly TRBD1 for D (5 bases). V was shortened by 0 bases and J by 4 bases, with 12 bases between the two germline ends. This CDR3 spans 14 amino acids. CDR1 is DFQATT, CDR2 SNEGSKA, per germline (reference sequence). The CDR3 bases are TGCAGTGCTAGAGATCTGGGGGGGGTCTATGGCTACACCTTC. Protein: CSARDLGGVYGYTF.

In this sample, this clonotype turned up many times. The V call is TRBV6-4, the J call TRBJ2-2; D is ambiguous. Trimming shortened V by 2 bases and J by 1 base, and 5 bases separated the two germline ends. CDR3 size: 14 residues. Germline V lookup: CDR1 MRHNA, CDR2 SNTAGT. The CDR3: CASSDGQNTGELFF. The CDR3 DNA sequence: TGTGCCAGCAGTGACGGGCAGAACACCGGGGAGCTGTTTTTT.

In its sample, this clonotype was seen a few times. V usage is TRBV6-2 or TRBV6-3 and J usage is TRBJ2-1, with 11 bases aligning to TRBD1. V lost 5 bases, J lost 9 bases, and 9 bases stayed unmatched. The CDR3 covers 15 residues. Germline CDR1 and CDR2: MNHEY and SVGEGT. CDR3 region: CASSQRGTGGSEQFF. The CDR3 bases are TGTGCCAGCAGTCAGAGGGGGACAGGGGGTAGTGAGCAGTTCTTC.

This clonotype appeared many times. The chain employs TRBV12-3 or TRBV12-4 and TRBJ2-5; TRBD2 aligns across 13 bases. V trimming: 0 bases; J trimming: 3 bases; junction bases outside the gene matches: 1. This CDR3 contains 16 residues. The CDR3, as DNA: TGTGCCAGCAGTTTAGCGGGACTAGCGGGGAAAGAGACCCAGTACTTC. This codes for CASSLAGLAGKETQYF.

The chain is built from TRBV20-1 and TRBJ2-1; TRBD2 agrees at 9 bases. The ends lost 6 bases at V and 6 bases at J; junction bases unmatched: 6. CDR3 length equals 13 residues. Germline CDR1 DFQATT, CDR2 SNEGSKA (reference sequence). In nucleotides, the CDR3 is TGCAGTGCCCTACTAGCGGGTATCAATGAGCAGTTCTTC. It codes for CSALLAGINEQFF.

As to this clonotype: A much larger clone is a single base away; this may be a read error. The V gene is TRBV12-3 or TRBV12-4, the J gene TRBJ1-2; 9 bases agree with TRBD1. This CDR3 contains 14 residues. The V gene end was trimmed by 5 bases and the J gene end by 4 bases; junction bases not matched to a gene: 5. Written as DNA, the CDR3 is TGTGCCAGCAGTCGAGGGACAGGGTTCTATGGCTACACCTTC. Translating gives CASSRGTGFYGYTF.

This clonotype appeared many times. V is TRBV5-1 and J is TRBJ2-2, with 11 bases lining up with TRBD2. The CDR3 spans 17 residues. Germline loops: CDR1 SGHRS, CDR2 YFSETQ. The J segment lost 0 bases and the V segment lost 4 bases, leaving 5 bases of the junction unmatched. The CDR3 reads CASSPLAGGPNTGELFF. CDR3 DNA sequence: TGCGCCAGCAGCCCTCTAGCGGGGGGCCCGAACACCGGGGAGCTGTTTTTT.

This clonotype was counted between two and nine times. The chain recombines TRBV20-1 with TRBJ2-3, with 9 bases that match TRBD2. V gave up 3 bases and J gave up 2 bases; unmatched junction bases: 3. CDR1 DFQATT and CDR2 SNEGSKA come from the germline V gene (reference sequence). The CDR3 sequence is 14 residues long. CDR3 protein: CSASSSGTTDTQYF. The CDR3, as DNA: TGCAGTGCTAGTTCTAGCGGGACCACAGATACGCAGTATTTT.

CDR3 in amino acids: CASSPRVRDYGYTF. The CDR3 coding sequence is TGTGCCAGCAGTCCCAGGGTGAGGGACTATGGCTACACCTTC. The V and J genes are TRBV28 and TRBJ1-2, with a possible D match to TRBD1 (5 bases). The CDR3 has 14 amino acids. CDR1 is MDHEN and CDR2 is SYDVKM in the germline V gene. V dropped 5 bases and J dropped 3 bases, with 13 bases sitting between them.

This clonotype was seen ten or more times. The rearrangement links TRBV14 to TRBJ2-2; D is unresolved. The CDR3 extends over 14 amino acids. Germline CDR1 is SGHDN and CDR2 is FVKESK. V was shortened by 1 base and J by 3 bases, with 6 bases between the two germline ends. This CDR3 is CASSQVLYTGELFF. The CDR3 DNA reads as TGTGCCAGCAGCCAAGTGCTGTACACCGGGGAGCTGTTTTTT.

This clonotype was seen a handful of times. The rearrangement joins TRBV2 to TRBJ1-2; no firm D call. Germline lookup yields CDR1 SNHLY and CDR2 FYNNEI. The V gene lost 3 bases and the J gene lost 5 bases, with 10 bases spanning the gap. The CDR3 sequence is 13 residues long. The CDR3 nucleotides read TGTGCCAGCAGTGACGGGGTTGGGTATGGCTACACCTTC. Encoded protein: CASSDGVGYGYTF.